Listed below are T cell receptor beta chains from one sample, sequenced in a study of cytomegalovirus exposure and HLA in healthy donors. Sequenced by immunoSEQ multiplex PCR; TCRdb stores in-frame clones only, minus some. The sample holds some 150,000 clones, about 72% seen once. The source material was PBMCs. The origin of the receptors is a man younger than 40 in good health and CMV-seropositive. Both conserved end residues are part of each CDR3. Fields, in order: clone size, V gene, J gene, D gene, CDR3 protein, CDR3 DNA. D genes are given only for firm matches. Size is omitted from some rows. Given values are once, few, many or a class for expanded clones.

size: NA
V: TRBV30
J: TRBJ2-3
D: NA
CDR3: CAWSAIGRDRDTQYF
DNA: TGTGCCTGGAGTGCCATCGGACGGGATAGGGATACGCAGTATTTT

size: NA
V: TRBV4-1
J: TRBJ2-6
D: NA
CDR3: CASRRVGSGANVLTF
DNA: TGCGCCAGCAGGCGTGTCGGCTCTGGGGCCAACGTCCTGACTTTC

size: NA
V: TRBV5-1
J: TRBJ2-3
D: NA
CDR3: CASSFSAHITDTQYF
DNA: TGCGCCAGCAGCTTTAGCGCCCACATCACAGATACGCAGTATTTT

size: NA
V: TRBV5-4
J: TRBJ1-1
D: NA
CDR3: CASRPQGGHTEAFF
DNA: TGTGCCAGCAGACCACAGGGTGGGCACACTGAAGCTTTCTTT

size: NA
V: TRBV7-2
J: TRBJ2-7
D: TRBD2
CDR3: CASSPGRGGYEQYF
DNA: TGTGCCAGCAGCCCGGGGCGGGGGGGGTACGAGCAGTACTTC

size: NA
V: TRBV10-3
J: TRBJ2-3
D: TRBD2
CDR3: CAISPGGTDTQYF
DNA: TGTGCCATCAGTCCGGGGGGTACAGATACGCAGTATTTT

size: once
V: TRBV29-1
J: TRBJ1-2
D: NA
CDR3: CSVGRSRGYTF
DNA: TGCAGCGTTGGCCGGAGTCGGGGCTACACCTTC

size: NA
V: TRBV5-4
J: TRBJ1-3
D: TRBD1
CDR3: CASSRGQANSGNTIYF
DNA: TGTGCCAGCAGCCGGGGACAGGCCAACTCTGGAAACACCATATATTTT

size: NA
V: TRBV12-5
J: TRBJ1-5
D: NA
CDR3: CASGLGQGQDQPQHF
DNA: TGTGCTAGTGGTTTGGGGCAGGGGCAGGATCAGCCCCAGCATTTT

size: NA
V: TRBV18
J: TRBJ2-3
D: NA
CDR3: CASSPRESTDTQYF
DNA: TGTGCCAGCTCACCAAGGGAGTCCACAGATACGCAGTATTTT

size: NA
V: TRBV5-8
J: TRBJ1-1
D: NA
CDR3: CASSLRGGFTEAFF
DNA: TGTGCCAGCAGCTTACGGGGGGGATTCACTGAAGCTTTCTTT

size: NA
V: TRBV4-2
J: TRBJ2-7
D: NA
CDR3: CASSQVSTGEQYF
DNA: TGTGCCAGCAGCCAAGTTTCAACGGGGGAGCAGTACTTC

size: once
V: TRBV6-5
J: TRBJ1-1
D: TRBD1
CDR3: CASSLTGTGDAEAFF
DNA: TGTGCCAGCAGCCTTACCGGGACAGGGGACGCTGAAGCTTTCTTT

size: NA
V: TRBV11-2
J: TRBJ2-7
D: NA
CDR3: CASSEQGYEQYF
DNA: TGTGCCAGCAGCGAGCAGGGCTACGAGCAGTACTTC

size: NA
V: TRBV5-1
J: TRBJ2-5
D: TRBD1
CDR3: CASSTRTRGRETQYF
DNA: TGCGCCAGCAGCACTCGCACCAGGGGGCGAGAGACCCAGTACTTC

size: NA
V: TRBV5-1
J: TRBJ1-6
D: NA
CDR3: CASSTGSGGSYNSPLHF
DNA: TGCGCCAGCAGCACTGGGTCCGGAGGCTCCTATAATTCACCCCTCCACTTT

size: NA
V: TRBV27
J: TRBJ1-1
D: TRBD1
CDR3: CASSLLGQVTEAFF
DNA: TGTGCCAGCAGTTTACTGGGACAGGTAACTGAAGCTTTCTTT

size: NA
V: TRBV4-3
J: TRBJ1-3
D: TRBD1
CDR3: CASSQHRQGQTGNTIYF
DNA: TGCGCCAGCAGCCAACACCGGCAGGGACAGACGGGAAACACCATATATTTT

size: NA
V: TRBV9
J: TRBJ2-3
D: NA
CDR3: CASSRDTGWSTQYF
DNA: TGTGCCAGCAGCCGGGACACGGGATGGAGTACGCAGTATTTT

size: NA
V: TRBV6-5
J: TRBJ1-2
D: NA
CDR3: CASSDWDKDGYTF
DNA: TGTGCCAGCAGCGACTGGGACAAGGATGGCTACACCTTC

size: NA
V: TRBV5-1
J: TRBJ2-7
D: TRBD1
CDR3: CASSLVEQGAGEQYF
DNA: TGCGCCAGCAGCTTGGTGGAACAGGGGGCTGGTGAGCAGTACTTC

size: NA
V: TRBV29-1
J: TRBJ2-7
D: NA
CDR3: CSWSIRDEQYF
DNA: TGCAGCTGGTCCATCCGAGACGAGCAGTACTTC

size: NA
V: TRBV28
J: TRBJ1-2
D: TRBD1
CDR3: CASSLPRDREGYTF
DNA: TGTGCCAGCAGTTTACCCCGGGACAGGGAGGGCTACACCTTC

size: NA
V: TRBV30
J: TRBJ1-2
D: NA
CDR3: CAWTPGYGYTF
DNA: TGTGCCTGGACCCCGGGGTATGGCTACACCTTC

size: NA
V: TRBV19
J: TRBJ1-1
D: NA
CDR3: CASSIVSISNTEAFF
DNA: TGTGCCAGTAGTATAGTCTCTATATCGAACACTGAAGCTTTCTTT

size: NA
V: TRBV6-4
J: TRBJ2-1
D: TRBD1
CDR3: CASSYGTGYNEQFF
DNA: TGTGCCAGCAGTTACGGGACAGGGTATAATGAGCAGTTCTTC

size: NA
V: TRBV5-1
J: TRBJ2-1
D: TRBD2
CDR3: CASSIPTSGPGEQFF
DNA: TGCGCCAGCAGCATCCCGACTAGCGGTCCTGGTGAGCAGTTCTTC

size: NA
V: TRBV4-2
J: TRBJ1-1
D: TRBD1
CDR3: CASSPDRGTEAFF
DNA: TGTGCCAGCAGCCCAGACAGGGGCACTGAAGCTTTCTTT

size: NA
V: TRBV28
J: TRBJ2-2
D: TRBD2
CDR3: CASRGWEGRNTGELFF
DNA: TGTGCCAGCAGGGGGTGGGAGGGGCGGAACACCGGGGAGCTGTTTTTT

size: NA
V: TRBV5-1
J: TRBJ2-7
D: TRBD1
CDR3: CASSFSDRAVNEQYF
DNA: TGCGCCAGCAGCTTCTCGGACAGGGCGGTAAACGAGCAGTACTTC

size: NA
V: TRBV4-3
J: TRBJ2-1
D: TRBD2
CDR3: CASSQDTGTRVEQFF
DNA: TGCGCCAGCAGCCAGGATACCGGGACTAGGGTAGAGCAGTTCTTC

size: few
V: TRBV13
J: TRBJ2-1
D: NA
CDR3: CASSLGGGNEQFF
DNA: TGTGCCAGCAGCTTAGGAGGGGGCAATGAGCAGTTCTTC

size: NA
V: TRBV6-1
J: TRBJ1-5
D: TRBD1
CDR3: CASSDQGGSSNQPQHF
DNA: TGTGCCAGCAGTGACCAGGGGGGTAGTAGCAATCAGCCCCAGCATTTT

size: NA
V: TRBV2
J: TRBJ2-5
D: NA
CDR3: CASTKDSAQYF
DNA: TGTGCCAGCACTAAGGACTCCGCCCAGTACTTC

size: NA
V: TRBV2
J: TRBJ2-2
D: TRBD1
CDR3: CARGQGDRTGELFF
DNA: TGTGCCAGGGGACAGGGAGATAGGACCGGGGAGCTGTTTTTT

size: NA
V: TRBV7-9
J: TRBJ1-6
D: NA
CDR3: CASRDPGAYSPLHF
DNA: TGTGCCAGCAGAGATCCAGGGGCTTATTCACCCCTCCACTTT

size: few
V: TRBV6-5
J: TRBJ1-2
D: NA
CDR3: CASSYRGGYGYTF
DNA: TGTGCCAGCAGTTACAGGGGCGGCTATGGCTACACCTTC

size: NA
V: TRBV6-4
J: TRBJ2-1
D: TRBD2
CDR3: CASSLTSGGYNEQFF
DNA: TGTGCCAGCAGCCTGACTAGCGGGGGTTACAATGAGCAGTTCTTC

size: NA
V: TRBV9
J: TRBJ1-1
D: NA
CDR3: CASSLHGQLNTEAFF
DNA: TGTGCCAGCAGCCTCCATGGACAGCTGAACACTGAAGCTTTCTTT

size: NA
V: TRBV28
J: TRBJ2-1
D: TRBD1
CDR3: CASSSAGTGMVNEQFF
DNA: TGTGCCAGCAGTTCAGCAGGGACAGGGATGGTCAATGAGCAGTTCTTC

size: NA
V: TRBV7-6
J: TRBJ1-1
D: TRBD1
CDR3: CASSNGQGNTEAFF
DNA: TGTGCCAGCAGCAATGGACAGGGGAACACTGAAGCTTTCTTT

size: few
V: TRBV7-7
J: TRBJ2-7
D: TRBD2
CDR3: CASSPGTSRSEQYF
DNA: TGTGCCAGCAGCCCGGGGACTAGCCGATCCGAGCAGTACTTC

size: few
V: TRBV19
J: TRBJ2-7
D: TRBD1
CDR3: CASSIQGAYEQYF
DNA: TGTGCCAGTAGTATTCAGGGGGCCTACGAGCAGTACTTC

size: NA
V: TRBV6-5
J: TRBJ1-1
D: NA
CDR3: CASSRGLLITEAFF
DNA: TGTGCCAGCAGTCGAGGCCTACTCATCACTGAAGCTTTCTTT

size: NA
V: TRBV19
J: TRBJ2-5
D: TRBD2
CDR3: CASSIRLAGQETQYF
DNA: TGTGCCAGTAGTATTAGACTAGCGGGCCAAGAGACCCAGTACTTC

size: NA
V: TRBV30
J: TRBJ2-5
D: TRBD1
CDR3: CAWSYRGRETQYF
DNA: TGTGCCTGGAGTTACAGGGGGCGGGAGACCCAGTACTTC

size: NA
V: TRBV4-1
J: TRBJ2-7
D: TRBD1
CDR3: CASSQDQGEDEQYF
DNA: TGCGCCAGCAGCCAAGATCAGGGGGAAGACGAGCAGTACTTC

size: NA
V: TRBV9
J: TRBJ2-7
D: TRBD2
CDR3: CASSVGTLAGISYEQYF
DNA: TGTGCCAGCAGCGTAGGTACTCTAGCGGGAATCTCCTACGAGCAGTACTTC

size: NA
V: TRBV7-9
J: TRBJ2-4
D: TRBD1
CDR3: CASSPGQGLSLNIQYF
DNA: TGTGCCAGCAGCCCGGGACAGGGCTTGAGCTTAAACATTCAGTACTTC

size: NA
V: TRBV27
J: TRBJ2-1
D: NA
CDR3: CASSPDSAYNEQFF
DNA: TGTGCCAGCAGTCCCGACTCGGCCTACAATGAGCAGTTCTTC

size: NA
V: TRBV7-9
J: TRBJ1-2
D: NA
CDR3: CASSLPSGLISNYGYTF
DNA: TGTGCCAGCAGCTTACCCTCAGGGCTTATTTCTAACTATGGCTACACCTTC

size: NA
V: TRBV5-6
J: TRBJ2-5
D: NA
CDR3: CASSLAGLETQYF
DNA: TGTGCCAGCAGCTTGGCAGGGTTGGAGACCCAGTACTTC

size: few
V: TRBV19
J: TRBJ1-5
D: TRBD1
CDR3: CASSIDAVNRGGNQPQHF
DNA: TGTGCCAGTAGTATTGATGCCGTAAACAGGGGAGGCAATCAGCCCCAGCATTTT

size: NA
V: TRBV9
J: TRBJ1-6
D: NA
CDR3: CASSVGAGAYNSPLHF
DNA: TGTGCCAGCAGCGTAGGGGCAGGGGCCTATAATTCACCCCTCCACTTT

size: NA
V: TRBV6-5
J: TRBJ2-2
D: NA
CDR3: CASTGTGELFF
DNA: TGTGCCAGCACAGGGACCGGGGAGCTGTTTTTT